The 2 T cell receptor beta chains below come from one sample, sequenced in a study of CD8 T cells in Susac syndrome. Reverse transcription of roughly 0.45 to 1 ug RNA used random hexamers. TCRdb passed the immunoSEQ multiplex PCR reads through MiXCR, listing each CDR3 protein once. Counted here are approximately 170,000 distinct CDR3 sequences, roughly 95% occurring once; the ten biggest clones make up 0.075% to 0.095%. Sequenced: CD4+ T cells from PBMCs. These receptors all come from a human donor with multiple sclerosis.

The chain uses TRBV19 and TRBJ1-2; D gene ambiguous. The CDR3 runs 12 residues. V lost 6 bases and J 1 base, leaving 6 bases between the germline ends. Germline V lookup: CDR1 LNHDA, CDR2 SQIVND (reference sequence). The CDR3 loop reads CASRGYNYGYTF. CDR3 coding DNA: TGTGCCAGTAGAGGATATAACTATGGCTACACCTTC.

This sequence joins TRBV9 and TRBJ2-7; D is undetermined. Germline V gives CDR1 SGDLS, CDR2 YYNGEE. This CDR3 is 13 amino acids long. V was trimmed by 3 bases and J by 6 bases, leaving 13 bases between them. CDR3: CASSAMEWSEQYF. In DNA, the CDR3 is TGTGCCAGCAGCGCGATGGAATGGAGCGAGCAGTACTTC.